This TCR beta chain was recorded in a study of blood T cell repertoires in COVID-19. Some clones are missing from TCRdb's copy, which holds only in-frame ones; the method was immunoSEQ multiplex PCR. The sample lists some 170,000 clones, roughly 87% occurring once. The germline V gene encodes CDR1 GTSNPN and CDR2 SVGIG (reference sequence). V was pared by 1 base and J by 1 base, with 13 bases between. The CDR3 is 15 amino acids. This sequence joins TRBV30 and TRBJ2-5, with D possibly TRBD1 on 6 matching bases. The sample taken for sequencing was PBMCs or T cells enriched from blood (not recorded which). The clonotype comes from a human donor with acute COVID-19. The donor label of this sample is uncertain. The CDR3 sequence is CAWSAGLGGQETQYF. The CDR3 DNA sequence: TGTGCCTGGAGTGCAGGGTTAGGGGGCCAAGAGACCCAGTACTTC.